This T cell receptor beta chain was sequenced in a study of blood T cell repertoires in COVID-19. The CDR3 contains 14 residues. CDR1 is SEHNR and CDR2 is FQNEAQ in the germline V gene (reference sequence). The V segment lost 5 bases and the J segment 8 bases; nucleotides outside the gene matches: 5. Using immunoSEQ multiplex PCR, the repertoire was profiled, and TCRdb retains in-frame clones only, with some absent. The sample contains more than 300,000 clones, roughly 86% of which appear only once. The chain joins TRBV7-9 to TRBJ2-1; 11 nucleotides align to TRBD2. Sequencing was done on a sample of peripheral blood. The source is a woman aged 45-65 years with acute or convalescent COVID-19. The DNA of the CDR3 is TGTGCCAGCAGCCATAGCGGGGGGGGCGATGAGCAGTTCTTC. This codes for CASSHSGGGDEQFF.